The 14 T cell receptor beta chains below were found in one sample sequenced in a study of blood T cell repertoires in COVID-19. Sequenced by immunoSEQ multiplex PCR; TCRdb stores in-frame clones only, minus some. This table holds approximately 84,000 clones, about 90% found once. Sequencing used peripheral blood. The source of these receptors is a human donor with active COVID-19. The donor label of this sample is uncertain.

The chain uses TRBV4-3 and TRBJ1-1; D is uncertain. Trimming took off 2 bases at V and 1 base at J, with 8 bases between the two ends. From germline, CDR1 is LGHNA and CDR2 YSLEER. CDR3 size: 14 residues. The CDR3 reads CASSQSGTNTEAFF. The CDR3 bases are TGCGCCAGCAGCCAATCGGGAACGAACACTGAAGCTTTCTTT.

This rearrangement joins TRBV6-2 or TRBV6-3 to TRBJ2-2, with D possibly matching TRBD1 (5 bases). Germline lookup yields CDR1 MNHEY and CDR2 SVGEGT. V gave up 5 bases and J gave up 3 bases, with 10 bases separating them. This CDR3 spans 14 amino acids. The CDR3 DNA reads as TGTGCCAGCAGTCCGGCAGGGTACACCGGGGAGCTGTTTTTT. This sequence encodes CASSPAGYTGELFF.

J is TRBJ1-4 and V is TRBV6-5; D possibly corresponds to TRBD1 (5 bases). This CDR3 comprises 14 residues. V was pared by 5 bases and J by 0 bases, with 7 bases between. Germline V gene lookup returns CDR1 MNHEY and CDR2 SVGAGI. The CDR3 region has the DNA TGTGCCAGCAGTCCCAGGGCAACTAATGAAAAACTGTTTTTT. This sequence encodes CASSPRATNEKLFF.

CDR3 sequence reads: CASSLGSTYEQYF. The CDR3 DNA reads TGTGCCAGCAGCTTAGGGAGTACCTACGAGCAGTACTTC. V is TRBV11-1 and J is TRBJ2-7; unclear D gene. The CDR3 has 13 amino acids. Germline V lookup: CDR1 SGHAT, CDR2 FQDESV (reference sequence). Trimming pared 1 base from V and 2 bases from J, leaving 6 bases between.

This chain links TRBV2 with TRBJ1-2; tentatively, D is TRBD1 (6 bases). CDR3 size: 13 residues. Germline V gene lookup returns CDR1 SNHLY and CDR2 FYNNEI. V gave up 6 bases and J gave up 7 bases, with 15 bases separating them. CDR3 loop: CASRGNQGTGYTF. The CDR3 DNA reads TGTGCCAGCAGAGGTAACCAGGGGACTGGCTACACCTTC. Drawing the rest from reference TRBV2 and TRBJ1-2, the complete variable domain is EPEVTQTPSHQVTQMGQEVILRCVPISNHLYFYWYRQILGQKVEFLVSFYNNEISEKSEIFDDQFSVERPDGSNFTLKIRSTKLEDSAMYFCASRGNQGTGYTFGSGTRLTVV.

The genes are TRBV11-2 and TRBJ2-5; 8 bases fit TRBD2. This CDR3 has 16 residues. Germline lookup yields CDR1 SGHAT and CDR2 FQNNGV. V lost 2 bases and J lost 5; bases outside the gene matches: 10. The CDR3 sequence: CASSLLRGGIGETQYF. CDR3 DNA sequence: TGTGCCAGCAGCTTACTCCGCGGGGGGATTGGGGAGACCCAGTACTTC. The full variable domain, rest sourced from reference TRBV11-2 and TRBJ2-5, is EAGVAQSPRYKIIEKRQSVAFWCNPISGHATLYWYQQILGQGPKLLIQFQNNGVVDDSQLPKDRFSAERLKGVDSTLKIQPAKLEDSAVYLCASSLLRGGIGETQYFGPGTRLLVL.

This clone was found a few times. This rearrangement joins TRBV7-2 to TRBJ2-5, with 7 bases lining up with TRBD2. V shed 0 bases and J 4 bases; nucleotides not matched to a gene: 8. This CDR3 is built from 16 residues. Germline CDR1 is SGHTA and CDR2 is FQGNSA. CDR3 bases: TGTGCCAGCAGCTTAGCCCAGGGTGGGGGGGGAGAGACCCAGTACTTC. Its protein product is CASSLAQGGGGETQYF.

The J gene is TRBJ2-3, the V gene TRBV27; perhaps TRBD1 as D (6 bases). Trimming took 2 bases from V and 5 from J, leaving 17 bases between them. The CDR3 is made up of 16 amino acids. The germline V gene encodes CDR1 MNHEY and CDR2 SMNVEV (reference sequence). CDR3 bases: TGTGCCAGCAGTTTAGCCGCAGGGGCCCGCCTAGATACGCAGTATTTT. Translating gives CASSLAAGARLDTQYF.

This chain connects TRBV2 to TRBJ2-2; D might be TRBD1 (5 bases). This CDR3 is 13 amino acids long. Germline V gene sequence: CDR1 SNHLY, CDR2 FYNNEI. V shed 4 bases and J shed 7 bases, with 10 bases lying between them. DNA for the CDR3: TGTGCCAGCAGTGTCATGGACATCGGGGAGCTGTTTTTT. Translated, it gives CASSVMDIGELFF.

The chain uses TRBV7-3 and TRBJ2-3, with D perhaps TRBD1 (5 bases). V lost 5 bases to trimming and J lost 6 bases, with 15 bases between them. Germline CDR1 and CDR2: SGHTA and FQGTGA. The CDR3 has 14 amino acids. The CDR3, as DNA: TGTGCCAGCAGCCCCCAGGGTAGGAGCGATACGCAGTATTTT. It encodes CASSPQGRSDTQYF.

This clone was seen once. Relative to the germline gene, one junction end is altered; a read error may explain this. This rearrangement joins TRBV7-7 to TRBJ2-7; D possibly corresponds to TRBD1 (6 bases). Germline loops: CDR1 SSHAT, CDR2 FNYEAQ (reference sequence). This CDR3 has 13 residues. CDR3 amino acids: CASSLKQGSEQYF. The CDR3 DNA follows: TGTGCTAGCAGCCTCAAACAGGGTTCCGAGCAGTACTTC.

This chain connects TRBV7-2 to TRBJ2-1; D is unresolved. Germline CDR1 and CDR2: SGHTA and FQGNSA. V gave up 6 bases and J gave up 13 bases, with 16 bases separating them. The CDR3 spans 12 residues. For the CDR3, the DNA is TGTGCCAGCAGTAAACGGAGCATGAGACAGTTCTTC. Residues: CASSKRSMRQFF.

The chain couples TRBV3-1 (or the pseudogene TRBV3-2) to TRBJ2-1; 7 bases line up with TRBD1. The CDR3 has 17 amino acids. Germline assignment: CDR1 LGHDT and CDR2 YNNKEL (reference sequence). J gave up 8 bases and V 0 bases, and 13 bases lay outside the gene matches. CDR3 DNA sequence: TGTGCCAGCAGCCAAGATTTGGACAGGCCCCCCGTAGATGAGCAGTTCTTC. Protein product: CASSQDLDRPPVDEQFF.

The V and J genes are TRBV28 and TRBJ1-4, with 8 bases matching TRBD1. The V segment lost 6 bases and the J segment 4 bases; nucleotides outside the gene matches: 13. There are 17 residues in the CDR3. Germline CDR1 MDHEN, CDR2 SYDVKM. As DNA, the CDR3 is TGTGCCAGCAGATACCTAGAGTCAGGGGGCCTTAATGAAAAACTGTTTTTT. Translated, it gives CASRYLESGGLNEKLFF.